Below, one TCR beta chain is given with its context. Deletions cut 6 bases from V and 3 bases from J, with 11 bases between. This CDR3 region has 13 residues. CDR1 MNHEY and CDR2 SMNVEV come from the germline V gene (reference sequence). These data come from a study of blood T cell repertoires in COVID-19. The table came from immunoSEQ multiplex PCR; TCRdb's copy has only in-frame clones and leaves some out. Of tens of thousands of clones in the sample, over 80% were seen once. The J gene is TRBJ2-5, the V gene TRBV27; tentatively, D is TRBD1 (5 bases). This clonotype was sampled from a woman aged 60 to 75 with active COVID-19. The sample taken for sequencing was peripheral blood. The CDR3 spells CASRRQGEETQYF. The CDR3 coding sequence is TGTGCCAGCAGGCGGCAGGGCGAAGAGACCCAGTACTTC.